The rows below give T cell receptor beta chains drawn from one sample of a study of vaccination and CD4 T cells after COVID-19. TCRdb re-called the PCR reads with MiXCR, one entry per CDR3 protein. The sample contains about 22,000 distinct CDR3 sequences, approximately 30% of which appear only once. For these receptors, no antigen is known. Input material: cultured CD4+ T cells from blood. The receptors derive from a human donor with COVID-19. CDR3s include the opening cysteine and the closing phenylalanine or tryptophan. D genes are given only for firm matches. For some rows the clone size is stated as once, few or many, or as a class when expanded; others skip it.

>TRBV7-2|TRBJ2-3|.|.
TGTGCCAGCAGCTTTGCGGACCGGGCAGATACGCAGTATTTT
CASSFADRADTQYF
>TRBV7-3|TRBJ2-2|.|few
TGTGCCAGCAGCCCCCAGCGGGCGAACACCGGGGAGCTGTTTTTT
CASSPQRANTGELFF
>TRBV20-1|TRBJ2-6|.|.
TGCAGTGCTAGACTACAGGGTTCGGGGGCCAACGTCCTGACTTTC
CSARLQGSGANVLTF
>TRBV2|TRBJ2-3|.|once
TGTGCCAGCAGTGAGGACAGCCACACAGATACGCAGTATTTT
CASSEDSHTDTQYF
>TRBV7-9|TRBJ2-2|.|few
TGTGCCAGCAGCTTAGTGCGGATCTCCACCGGGGAGCTGTTTTTT
CASSLVRISTGELFF
>TRBV6-1|TRBJ1-2|TRBD1|.
TGTGCCAGCACCGGACAGGGGGCGGGTGGCTACACCTTC
CASTGQGAGGYTF
>TRBV20-1|TRBJ2-3|TRBD2|few
TGCAGTGCTAGAGCAGCGGGACTAGCAAGAGATACGCAGTATTTT
CSARAAGLARDTQYF
>TRBV5-1|TRBJ2-1|TRBD2|.
TGCGCCAGCAGCTTGGGACTAGCAGGCAATGAGCAGTTCTTC
CASSLGLAGNEQFF
>TRBV7-9|TRBJ2-5|.|.
TGTGCCAGCAGCGGCGGCGGGGTAGGACAAGAGACCCAGTACTTC
CASSGGGVGQETQYF
>TRBV7-2|TRBJ1-6|.|.
TGTGCCAGCAGCCTACAGAATTCACCCCTCCACTTT
CASSLQNSPLHF
>TRBV5-1|TRBJ1-3|.|.
TGCGCCAGCGGAGACTCTGGAAACACCATATATTTT
CASGDSGNTIYF
>TRBV5-1|TRBJ1-5|TRBD1|.
TGCGCCAGCAGCCCGGGGACAGGGGGCACTCATAGCAATCAGCCCCAGCATTTT
CASSPGTGGTHSNQPQHF
>TRBV20-1|TRBJ2-3|.|.
TGCAGTGCAGATGGACTAGGGGGGGATACGCAGTATTTT
CSADGLGGDTQYF
>TRBV27|TRBJ2-7|TRBD2|.
TGTGCCAGCAGTAGCGGACGGGGGGGTTACGAGCAGTACTTC
CASSSGRGGYEQYF
>TRBV6-5|TRBJ2-3|.|few
TGTGCCAGCAGTTACCCAGACGTCCCAGATACGCAGTATTTT
CASSYPDVPDTQYF
>TRBV5-6|TRBJ2-3|TRBD1|.
TGTGCCAGCAGCTTGGACAGGGGGCGCACAGATACGCAGTATTTT
CASSLDRGRTDTQYF
>TRBV2|TRBJ1-5|.|few
TGTGCCAGCAGTGATTTCGGAACAGGTAAACAGCCCCAGCATTTT
CASSDFGTGKQPQHF
>TRBV10-2|TRBJ1-5|.|.
TGCGCCAGCAGTGCCGCAGGGGTCCAGCCCCAGCATTTT
CASSAAGVQPQHF
>TRBV6-2/TRBV6-3|TRBJ2-2|.|.
TGTGCCAGTAAGGGGCGGGCCGGGGAGCTGTTTTTT
CASKGRAGELFF
>TRBV6-1|TRBJ2-2|.|.
TGTGCCAGCAGTGTCGTCAGGGGACCCGGGGAGCTGTTTTTT
CASSVVRGPGELFF
>TRBV5-6|TRBJ1-5|.|.
TGTGCCAGCAGCTTGTCCATCCTCCCCAATCAGCCCCAGCATTTT
CASSLSILPNQPQHF
>TRBV5-5|TRBJ2-3|.|.
TGTGCCAGCAGCTTGCTGCAGAGCACGGGGACAGATACGCAGTATTTT
CASSLLQSTGTDTQYF
>TRBV11-2|TRBJ2-3|TRBD1|few
TGTGCCAGCAGCTCTCTGATGTTACAGGGGGGCGCAGATACGCAGTATTTT
CASSSLMLQGGADTQYF
>TRBV6-1|TRBJ1-2|TRBD1|.
TGTGCCAGCAGTCCAACCGGGACAGGCTCTAACTATGGCTACACCTTC
CASSPTGTGSNYGYTF
>TRBV7-9|TRBJ2-4|.|.
TGTGCCAGCAGCTTAGACAGGACACAGTACTTC
CASSLDRTQYF
>TRBV19|TRBJ1-6|.|.
TGTGCCAGTAAGGGCGACACTGGATATAATTCACCCCTCCACTTT
CASKGDTGYNSPLHF
>TRBV7-2|TRBJ1-3|.|few
TGTGCCAGCAGCTCAGACCCAGGGAACACCATATATTTT
CASSSDPGNTIYF
>TRBV30|TRBJ2-5|TRBD1|.
TGTGCCTACGCCTCCCCCTGGACAGGGGAGACCCAGTACTTC
CAYASPWTGETQYF
>TRBV5-4|TRBJ2-2|TRBD1|.
TGTGCCAGCAGCTGGGGACAGGGGGTAGTTGGGGAGCTGTTTTTT
CASSWGQGVVGELFF
>TRBV19|TRBJ1-5|.|few
TGTGCCAGTAGTATAGAGGGCGGGAATCAGCCCCAGCATTTT
CASSIEGGNQPQHF
>TRBV10-3|TRBJ2-3|.|.
TGTGCCATCAGTGAGTGGAGCCGGGCAGATACGCAGTATTTT
CAISEWSRADTQYF
>TRBV4-1|TRBJ2-7|TRBD1|few
TGCGCCAGCAGCCATCAAAGAACCGGGACAGGGGCCTACGAGCAGTACTTC
CASSHQRTGTGAYEQYF
>TRBV28|TRBJ1-5|TRBD1|.
TGTGCCAGCAGGTTGGGTGCCCCGGGACAGACAACAAATCAGCCCCAGCATTTT
CASRLGAPGQTTNQPQHF
>TRBV19|TRBJ1-6|.|.
TGTGCCAGTAGTATCGTCGATTCACCCCTCCACTTT
CASSIVDSPLHF
>TRBV10-3|TRBJ1-2|TRBD1|few
TGTGCCATCAGTGAGATGGGACAGCTTAACTATGGCTACACCTTC
CAISEMGQLNYGYTF
>TRBV5-4|TRBJ1-1|TRBD1|few
TGTGCCAGCAGCGCGCGGACAGGGGAGTTAACTGAAGCTTTCTTT
CASSARTGELTEAFF
>TRBV10-3|TRBJ2-6|TRBD1|.
TGTGCCATCAGTGTGACAGGGACTGGGGCCAACGTCCTGACTTTC
CAISVTGTGANVLTF
>TRBV7-6|TRBJ2-5|.|.
TGTGCCAGCAGCTTAACAGGGCTCCCAGAGACCCAGTACTTC
CASSLTGLPETQYF